This T cell receptor beta chain emerged from a study of T cell responses to AZD1222 COVID-19 vaccine. The method was immunoSEQ multiplex PCR; TCRdb's version includes in-frame clones alone and lacks a portion of them. The sample lists 40,000 to 45,000 clones; 80% were seen once. Details on this clone: Its antigen is undetermined.

Study-wide points: Reportedly, close to half of spike-specific TCRs are directed against unmutated variant regions. Vaccine-associated CD4 TCRs spanned spike, dominant at 160-218 and 743-854. Among AZD1222 vaccinees, only six were seropositive at baseline.

V shed 5 bases and J 10 bases; nucleotides not matched to a gene: 10. Germline CDR1 is MNHEY and CDR2 is SVGAGI. This CDR3 region has 13 residues. This TCR was recovered from an adult who received the MenACWY meningococcal vaccine as a control. This sequence joins TRBV6-5 and TRBJ1-1; 7 bases are shared with TRBD1. The sample in question was peripheral blood, obtained 28 days after the second dose of the MenACWY control vaccine. This CDR3 is CASSPTLQGSAFF. In DNA form, the CDR3 reads TGTGCCAGCAGTCCGACCCTACAGGGGTCAGCTTTCTTT.